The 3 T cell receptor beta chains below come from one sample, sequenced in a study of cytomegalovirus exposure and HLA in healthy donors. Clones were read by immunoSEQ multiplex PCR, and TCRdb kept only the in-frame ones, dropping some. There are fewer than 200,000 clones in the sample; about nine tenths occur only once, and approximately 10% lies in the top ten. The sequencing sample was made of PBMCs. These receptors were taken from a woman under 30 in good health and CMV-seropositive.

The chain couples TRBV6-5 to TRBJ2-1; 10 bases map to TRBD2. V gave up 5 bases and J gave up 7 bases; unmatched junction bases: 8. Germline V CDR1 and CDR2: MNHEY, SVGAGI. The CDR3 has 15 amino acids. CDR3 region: CASSSPRSGGNEQFF. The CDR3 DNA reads TGTGCCAGCAGTAGCCCCCGTAGCGGGGGGAATGAGCAGTTCTTC.

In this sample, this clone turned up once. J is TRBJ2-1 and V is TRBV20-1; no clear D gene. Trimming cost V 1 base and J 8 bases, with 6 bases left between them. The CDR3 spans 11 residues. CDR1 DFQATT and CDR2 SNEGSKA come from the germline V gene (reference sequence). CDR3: CSARGPDEQFF. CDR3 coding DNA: TGCAGTGCTAGAGGTCCAGATGAGCAGTTCTTC.

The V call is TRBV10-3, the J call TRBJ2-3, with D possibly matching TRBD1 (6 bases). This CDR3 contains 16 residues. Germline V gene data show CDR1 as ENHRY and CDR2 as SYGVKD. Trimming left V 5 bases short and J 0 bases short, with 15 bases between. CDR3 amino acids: CAISPADRPSTDTQYF. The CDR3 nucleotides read TGTGCCATCAGTCCCGCTGACAGGCCTAGCACAGATACGCAGTATTTT.